This T cell receptor beta chain comes out of a study of T cell responses to AZD1222 COVID-19 vaccine. Profiled with immunoSEQ multiplex PCR; TCRdb holds only in-frame clones, not every one. Of some 150,000 clones listed, roughly 85% are singletons. General study results and limits: Females made up more of the donors, who were largely white British, and clonal diversity may have come out too low.

To note about this clone: No antigen is known for it.

Germline CDR1 reads MDHEN; CDR2 reads SYDVKM. The CDR3 has 16 amino acids. V was cut by 6 bases and J by 0 bases, with 15 bases left in between. This sequence joins TRBV28 and TRBJ1-5; possibly TRBD1 for D (5 bases). The source material was peripheral blood, sampled on day 0 of AZD1222 vaccination. This TCR derives from an adult in good health. CDR3 sequence: CASRQATEYSNQPQHF. DNA of the CDR3: TGTGCCAGCAGACAGGCCACCGAGTATAGCAATCAGCCCCAGCATTTT. The full variable domain, its missing parts supplied by reference TRBV28 and TRBJ1-5, is DVKVTQSSRYLVKRTGEKVFLECVQDMDHENMFWYRQDPGLGLRLIYFSYDVKMKEKGDIPEGYSVSREKKERFSLILESASTNQTSMYLCASRQATEYSNQPQHFGDGTRLSIL.